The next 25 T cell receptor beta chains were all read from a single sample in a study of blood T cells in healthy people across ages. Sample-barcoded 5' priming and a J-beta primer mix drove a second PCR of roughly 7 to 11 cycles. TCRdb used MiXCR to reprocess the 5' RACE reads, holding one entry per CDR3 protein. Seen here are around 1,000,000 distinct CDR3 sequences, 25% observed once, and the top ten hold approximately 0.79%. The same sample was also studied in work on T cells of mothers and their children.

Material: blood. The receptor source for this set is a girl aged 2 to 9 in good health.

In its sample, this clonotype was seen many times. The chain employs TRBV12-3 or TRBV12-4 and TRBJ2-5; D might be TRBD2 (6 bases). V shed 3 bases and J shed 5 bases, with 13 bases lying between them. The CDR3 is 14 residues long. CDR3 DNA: TGTGCCAGCAGTTTGACTAGTACGGGTGAGACCCAGTACTTC. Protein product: CASSLTSTGETQYF.

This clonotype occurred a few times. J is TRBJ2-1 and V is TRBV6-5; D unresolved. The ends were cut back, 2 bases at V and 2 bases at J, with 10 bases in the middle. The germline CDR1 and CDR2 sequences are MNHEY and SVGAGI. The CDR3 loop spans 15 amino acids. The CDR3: CASSYGRTPYNEQFF. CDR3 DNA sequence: TGTGCCAGCAGTTACGGACGAACTCCCTACAATGAGCAGTTCTTC.

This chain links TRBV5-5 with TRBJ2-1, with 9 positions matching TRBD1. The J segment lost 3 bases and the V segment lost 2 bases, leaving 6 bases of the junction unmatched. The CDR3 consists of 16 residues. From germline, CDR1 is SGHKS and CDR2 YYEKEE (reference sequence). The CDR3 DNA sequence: TGTGCCAGCAGCTTACCTCCGGGACAGGGCTACAATGAGCAGTTCTTC. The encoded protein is CASSLPPGQGYNEQFF.

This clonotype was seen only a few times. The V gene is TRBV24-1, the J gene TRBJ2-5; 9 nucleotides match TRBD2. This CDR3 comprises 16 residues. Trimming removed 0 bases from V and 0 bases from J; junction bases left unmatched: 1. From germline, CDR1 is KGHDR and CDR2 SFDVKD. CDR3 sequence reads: CATSDLTSGYQETQYF. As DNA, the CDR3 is TGTGCCACCAGTGATTTGACTAGCGGGTACCAAGAGACCCAGTACTTC.

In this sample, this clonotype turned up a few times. The chain's CDR3 is CASSQDYISRTRRDTQYF. The CDR3 DNA reads as TGCGCCAGCAGCCAAGATTACATCTCTAGGACTAGGAGAGATACGCAGTATTTT. The J gene is TRBJ2-3, the V gene TRBV4-3; 7 positions agree with TRBD2. Germline V lookup: CDR1 LGHNA, CDR2 YSLEER. The junction had 14 bases not matched to a gene; V was cut back by 0 bases and J by 5 bases. The CDR3 totals 18 residues.

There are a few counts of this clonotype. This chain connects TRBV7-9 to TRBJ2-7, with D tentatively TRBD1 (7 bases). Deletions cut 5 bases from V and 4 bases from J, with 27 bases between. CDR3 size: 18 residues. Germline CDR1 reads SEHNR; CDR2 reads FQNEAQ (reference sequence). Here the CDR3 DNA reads TGTGCCAGCAGCCGTGAAGGAGGGGGCGGCGGCTTTGGGTACGAGCAGTACTTC. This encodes CASSREGGGGGFGYEQYF.

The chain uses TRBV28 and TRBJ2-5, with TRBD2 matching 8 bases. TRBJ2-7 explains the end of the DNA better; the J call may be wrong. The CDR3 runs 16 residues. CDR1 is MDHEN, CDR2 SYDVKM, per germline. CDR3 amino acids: CASSSSGGAGGYEQYF. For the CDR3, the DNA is TGTGCCAGCAGTTCATCCGGGGGGGCGGGAGGATACGAGCAGTACTTC.

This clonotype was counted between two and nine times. This CDR3 is CASSVAGDRGYEQYF. DNA for the CDR3: TGTGCCAGCAGCGTAGCTGGCGACAGGGGGTACGAGCAGTACTTC. The chain couples TRBV9 to TRBJ2-7; TRBD1 matches at 9 bases. The length of the CDR3 is 15 residues. Germline V lookup: CDR1 SGDLS, CDR2 YYNGEE. J was trimmed by 4 bases and V by 0 bases; bases with no gene match: 5.

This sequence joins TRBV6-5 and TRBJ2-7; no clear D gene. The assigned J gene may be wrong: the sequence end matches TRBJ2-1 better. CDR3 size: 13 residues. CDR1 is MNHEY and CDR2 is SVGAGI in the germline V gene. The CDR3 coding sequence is TGTGCCAGCAGTGCAGAGTTACTCAATGAGCAGTTCTTC. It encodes CASSAELLNEQFF.

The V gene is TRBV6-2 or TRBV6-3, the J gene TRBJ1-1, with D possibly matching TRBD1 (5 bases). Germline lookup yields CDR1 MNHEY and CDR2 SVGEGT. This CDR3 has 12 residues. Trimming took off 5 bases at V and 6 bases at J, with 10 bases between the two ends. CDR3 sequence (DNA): TGTGCCAGCAGTATGGGGGGTCCTGAAGCTTTCTTT. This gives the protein CASSMGGPEAFF.

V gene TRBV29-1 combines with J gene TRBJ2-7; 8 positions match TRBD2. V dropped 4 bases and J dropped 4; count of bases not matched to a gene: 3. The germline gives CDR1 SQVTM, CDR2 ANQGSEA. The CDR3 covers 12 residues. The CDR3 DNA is TGCAGCGTTGTAGCGGGATGGTACGAGCAGTACTTC. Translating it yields CSVVAGWYEQYF.

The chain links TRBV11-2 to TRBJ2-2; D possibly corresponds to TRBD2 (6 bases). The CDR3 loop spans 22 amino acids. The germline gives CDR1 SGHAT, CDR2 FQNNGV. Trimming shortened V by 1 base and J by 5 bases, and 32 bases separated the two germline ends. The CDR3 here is CASSLVADPGQFRGSGTGELFF. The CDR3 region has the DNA TGTGCCAGCAGCTTAGTAGCTGATCCCGGGCAATTTAGAGGGAGCGGGACCGGGGAGCTGTTTTTT.

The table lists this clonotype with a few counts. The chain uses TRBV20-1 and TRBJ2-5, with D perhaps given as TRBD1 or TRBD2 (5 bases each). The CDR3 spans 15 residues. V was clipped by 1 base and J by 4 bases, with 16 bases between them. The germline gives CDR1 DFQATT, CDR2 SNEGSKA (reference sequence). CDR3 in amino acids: CSARGPGKGRETQYF. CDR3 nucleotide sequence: TGCAGTGCTAGAGGTCCCGGGAAGGGGAGAGAGACCCAGTACTTC.

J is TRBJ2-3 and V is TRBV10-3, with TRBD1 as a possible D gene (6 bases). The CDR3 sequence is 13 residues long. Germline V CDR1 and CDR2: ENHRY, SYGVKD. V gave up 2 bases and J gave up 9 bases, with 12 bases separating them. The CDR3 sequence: CAISEIDRNTQYF. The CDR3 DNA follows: TGTGCCATCAGTGAGATCGACAGGAACACGCAGTATTTT.

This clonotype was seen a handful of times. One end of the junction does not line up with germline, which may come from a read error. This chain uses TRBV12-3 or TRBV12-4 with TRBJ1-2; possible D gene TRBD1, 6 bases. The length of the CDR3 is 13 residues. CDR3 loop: CASSFAGGPSQAF. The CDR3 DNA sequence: TGTGCCAGCAGTTTTGCTGGGGGCCCATCTCAGGCCTTC.

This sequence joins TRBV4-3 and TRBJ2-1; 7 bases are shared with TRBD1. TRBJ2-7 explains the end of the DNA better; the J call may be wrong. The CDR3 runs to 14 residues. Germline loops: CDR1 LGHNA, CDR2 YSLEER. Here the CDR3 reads CASSQDRFAYEQYF. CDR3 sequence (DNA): TGCGCCAGCAGCCAGGACAGGTTCGCCTACGAGCAGTACTTC.

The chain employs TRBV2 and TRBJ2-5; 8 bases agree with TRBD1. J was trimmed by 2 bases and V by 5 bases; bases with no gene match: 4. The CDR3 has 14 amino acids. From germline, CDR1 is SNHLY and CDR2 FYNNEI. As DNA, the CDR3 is TGTGCCAGCAGTACGACAGGGGTACAAGAGACCCAGTACTTC. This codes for CASSTTGVQETQYF.

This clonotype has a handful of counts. The CDR3 bases are TGTGCCAGCAGCAAAGGTTCACTAGCGGGATGCGAGCAGTACTTC. It translates to CASSKGSLAGCEQYF. This chain uses TRBV21-1 with TRBJ2-7; the table's D call, TRBD2, has no DNA check behind it. TRBV21-1 is a pseudogene. The CDR3 is 15 amino acids.

CDR3 coding DNA: TGTGCCAGCAGCCAAGTGAGGAGTCTAAGAGGGCCAACCTACGAGCAGTACTTC. It codes for CASSQVRSLRGPTYEQYF. The V and J genes are TRBV3-1 and TRBJ2-7; the D gene is possibly TRBD2 (5 bases). The V and J ends lost 1 base and 2 bases respectively, with 21 bases between them. CDR1 and CDR2 (germline): LGHDT, YNNKEL (reference sequence). The CDR3 runs to 18 residues.

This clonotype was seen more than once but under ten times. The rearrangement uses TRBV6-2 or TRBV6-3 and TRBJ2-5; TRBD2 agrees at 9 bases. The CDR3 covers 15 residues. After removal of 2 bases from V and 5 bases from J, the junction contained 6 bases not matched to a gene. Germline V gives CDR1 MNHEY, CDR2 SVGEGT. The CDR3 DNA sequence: TGTGCCAGCAGTTACGAGGGACTAGCTGCGGAGACCCAGTACTTC. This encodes CASSYEGLAAETQYF.

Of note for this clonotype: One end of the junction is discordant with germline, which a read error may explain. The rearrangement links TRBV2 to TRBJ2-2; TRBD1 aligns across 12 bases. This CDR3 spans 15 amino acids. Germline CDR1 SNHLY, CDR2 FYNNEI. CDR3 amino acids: CTSTGQGAFTGELFF. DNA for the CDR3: TGTACCAGCACGGGACAGGGGGCCTTCACCGGGGAGCTGTTTTTT.

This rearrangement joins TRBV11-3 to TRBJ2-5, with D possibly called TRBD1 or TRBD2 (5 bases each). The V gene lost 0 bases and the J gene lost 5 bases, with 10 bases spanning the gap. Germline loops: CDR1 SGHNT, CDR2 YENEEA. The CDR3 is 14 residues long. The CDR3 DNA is TGTGCCAGCAGCTTAGAGGGATGGGACGAGACCCAGTACTTC. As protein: CASSLEGWDETQYF. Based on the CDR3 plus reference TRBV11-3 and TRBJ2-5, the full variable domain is EAGVVQSPRYKIIEKKQPVAFWCNPISGHNTLYWYLQNLGQGPELLIRYENEEAVDDSQLPKDRFSAERLKGVDSTLKIQPAELGDSAVYLCASSLEGWDETQYFGPGTRLLVL.

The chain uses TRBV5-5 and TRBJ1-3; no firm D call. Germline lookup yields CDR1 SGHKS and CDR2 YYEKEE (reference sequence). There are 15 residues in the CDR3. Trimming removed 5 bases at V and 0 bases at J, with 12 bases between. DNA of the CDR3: TGTGCCAGCAGGTACACTACTCTCTCTGGAAACACCATATATTTT. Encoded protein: CASRYTTLSGNTIYF. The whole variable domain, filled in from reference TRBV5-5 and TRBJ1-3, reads DAGVTQSPTHLIKTRGQQVTLRCSPISGHKSVSWYQQVLGQGPQFIFQYYEKEERGRGNFPDRFSARQFPNYSSELNVNALLLGDSALYLCASRYTTLSGNTIYFGEGSWLTVV.

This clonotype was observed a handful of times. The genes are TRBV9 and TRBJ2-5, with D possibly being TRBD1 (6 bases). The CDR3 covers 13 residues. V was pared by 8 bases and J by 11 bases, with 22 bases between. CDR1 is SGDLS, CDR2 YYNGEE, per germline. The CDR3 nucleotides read TGTGCCAGTTCCGGGACAAGGAAGCAGGAGCAGTACTTC. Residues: CASSGTRKQEQYF.

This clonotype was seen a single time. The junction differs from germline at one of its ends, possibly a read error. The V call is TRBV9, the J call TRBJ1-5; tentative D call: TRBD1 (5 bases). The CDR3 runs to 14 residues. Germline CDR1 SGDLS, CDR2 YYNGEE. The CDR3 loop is CASSVGQDNQHQHF. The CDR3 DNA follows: TGTGCCAGCAGCGTAGGGCAGGACAATCAGCACCAGCATTTT.